A single sample gave rise to the 31 T cell receptor beta chains below, sequenced in a study of tumor-infiltrating lymphocytes in primary liver carcinoma. In addition to blood RNA drawn from unsorted whole blood, germline DNA was extracted. From approximately 490 ng total RNA, TCR beta cDNA was generated with a primer in the constant region. Three-round nested multiplex PCR performed with slightly modified ARM-PCR produced the TCR beta libraries. With TRBV1-TRBV30 forward primers and a C-beta reverse primer, the first two PCR rounds were run for roughly 10 cycles each. TCRdb processed the multiplex PCR reads anew with MiXCR; each CDR3 protein has one entry. The table shows approximately 340,000 distinct CDR3 sequences, with less than 65% occurring only once. Specimen: peripheral blood. The receptors here all came from a man aged 40-50 years with primary liver carcinoma and hepatitis B virus infection.

On this clonotype itself: A read error may be the cause here, since a much bigger clone is one base away. The V call is TRBV4-3, the J call TRBJ2-3; 9 nucleotides align to TRBD2. The CDR3 spans 19 residues. The germline CDR1 and CDR2 sequences are LGHNA and YSLEER. V trimming: 3 bases; J trimming: 3 bases; junction bases outside the gene matches: 16. CDR3 sequence: CASSHLLRMTSGDTDTQYF. CDR3 sequence (DNA): TGCGCCAGCAGCCACCTCTTGAGAATGACTAGCGGTGATACAGATACGCAGTATTTT.

This clonotype was detected many times. V gene TRBV5-6 combines with J gene TRBJ2-1, with D possibly being TRBD2 (5 bases). Between the trimmed V and J ends, which lost 4 bases and 9 bases, there was a span of 11 bases. Germline V gives CDR1 SGHDT, CDR2 YYEEEE. This CDR3 is 12 amino acids long. The CDR3 spells CASSPPRGEQFF. The CDR3 DNA reads as TGTGCCAGCAGCCCTCCTCGGGGTGAGCAGTTCTTC. Full variable domain (rest looked up from reference TRBV5-6 and TRBJ2-1): DAGVTQSPTHLIKTRGQQVTLRCSPKSGHDTVSWYQQALGQGPQFIFQYYEEEERQRGNFPDRFSGHQFPNYSSELNVNALLLGDSALYLCASSPPRGEQFFGPGTRLTVL.

Details on this clonotype: Compared with germline, one end of the junction differs, possibly owing to a read error. This chain joins TRBV11-2 and TRBJ2-1; perhaps D is TRBD1 or TRBD2 (5 bases each). This CDR3 contains 14 residues. Germline CDR1 and CDR2: SGHAT and FQNNGV. The DNA of the CDR3 is TGTGCCAGCAGCTTGAGGGGATTCAGAGATGAGCACTTCTTC. Translating it yields CASSLRGFRDEHFF.

A word on this clonotype: No conserved phenylalanine or tryptophan is present at the end of the CDR3, so a read error is the likely explanation. Because the CDR3's place on the DNA is in doubt, the DNA is left out and the CDR3 is given as listed by TCRdb. This sequence joins TRBV5-1 and TRBJ2-6; the D segment call TRBD1 is taken from the table without a DNA check. Germline-derived CDR1 and CDR2 are SGHRS and YFSETQ. The CDR3 is made up of 15 amino acids, end residues included. CDR3 protein: CASSSGASGANVLTI.

Ten or more counts support this clonotype. This chain connects TRBV29-1 to TRBJ2-1; TRBD2 matches at 11 bases. Germline loops: CDR1 SQVTM, CDR2 ANQGSEA. The J segment lost 3 bases and the V segment lost 5 bases, leaving 6 bases of the junction unmatched. The CDR3 length is 15 residues. CDR3 DNA sequence: TGCAGCGTTACCTCCGGGACTAGCGGCTACAATGAGCAGTTCTTC. Its translation is CSVTSGTSGYNEQFF.

Points on this clonotype: The germline gene is not matched at one end of the junction; a read error may be the cause. The chain uses TRBV5-4 and TRBJ2-7; TRBD1 agrees at 12 bases. Germline V lookup: CDR1 SGHNT, CDR2 YYREEE (reference sequence). CDR3 size: 14 residues. The CDR3, as DNA: TGTGCCATCAGCTTGGGGACAGGGGGCTCCGAGCAGTACTTC. Protein: CAISLGTGGSEQYF.

Worth noting for this clonotype: One junction end does not reproduce the germline sequence, and a read error may be involved. The rearrangement links TRBV11-2 to TRBJ2-6; a weak D match, TRBD1 (5 bases). The CDR3 has 15 amino acids. Germline V CDR1 and CDR2: SGHAT, FQNNGV. The CDR3 DNA reads TGTGCCAGCAGTCCACAGGCATCTGGGGTCAACGTCCTGACTTTC. Protein: CASSPQASGVNVLTF.

Concerning this clonotype itself: Since a much larger clone is just one base distant, this may be a read error. V usage is TRBV10-3 and J usage is TRBJ2-2, with D unclear. The CDR3 spans 13 residues. Germline V gives CDR1 ENHRY, CDR2 SYGVKD. Trimming stripped 6 bases from V and 4 bases from J, with 9 bases between. Here the CDR3 reads CAIRGIGTGELFF. The CDR3 bases are TGTGCCATCAGAGGGATTGGCACCGGGGAGCTGTTTTTT.

The J gene is TRBJ1-1, the V gene TRBV11-2; D is unresolved. Per germline, CDR1 SGHAT and CDR2 FQNNGV. The length of the CDR3 is 14 residues. The germline V and J ends were trimmed by 5 bases and 7 bases, with 17 bases remaining between them. The CDR3 reads CASSHPRHCLEAFF. The CDR3 bases are TGTGCCAGCAGCCACCCCCGACATTGCCTTGAAGCTTTCTTT.

This clonotype has at least ten counts. This chain connects TRBV11-2 to TRBJ2-3; TRBD1 agrees at 8 bases. CDR3 length: 18 residues. CDR1 and CDR2 from the germline V gene are SGHAT and FQNNGV. V shed 5 bases and J 1 base; nucleotides not matched to a gene: 14. The CDR3 DNA is TGTGCCAGCAGCCCGCGACAGGGGTTGGCCCTCGGCACAGATACGCAGTATTTT. Its protein is CASSPRQGLALGTDTQYF.

V usage is TRBV11-2 and J usage is TRBJ2-7; D not certain. Germline assignment: CDR1 SGHAT and CDR2 FQNNGV. The CDR3 has 15 amino acids. V was cut by 5 bases and J by 9 bases, with 23 bases left in between. CDR3 coding DNA: TGTGCCAGCAGCCCAGAGCCTCTGAGCTCCTGCTGGCAGTACTTC. It is translated as CASSPEPLSSCWQYF.

Concerning this clonotype itself: A much larger clone lies one base from this, so it may be a read error. The chain uses TRBV6-2 or TRBV6-3 and TRBJ2-1; possibly TRBD1 or TRBD2 for D (5 bases each). This CDR3 contains 18 residues. Germline CDR1 is MNHEY and CDR2 is SVGEGT. The CDR3 protein is CASGYGASPAPYNYEQFF. The CDR3, as DNA: TGTGCCAGCGGTTACGGGGCTAGCCCCGCCCCCTACAATTATGAGCAGTTCTTC.

On this clonotype: Since a much larger clone is just one base distant, this may be a read error. Since the CDR3 does not end with the conserved phenylalanine or tryptophan, this likely comes from a read error. The genes are TRBV6-6 and TRBJ2-1; D is perhaps TRBD1 (5 bases). The CDR3 runs 14 residues. With 2 bases removed from V and 8 bases from J, the gap between germline ends came to 13 bases. The germline CDR1 and CDR2 sequences are MNHNY and SVGAGI (reference sequence). In DNA, the CDR3 is TGTGCCAGCAGTTACGGGGCCAACCAAGATGAGCAGTTCTCC. Translated: CASSYGANQDEQFS.

This clonotype was seen ten or more times. V and J are TRBV6-1 and TRBJ1-5, with 8 bases matching TRBD1. This CDR3 contains 13 residues. Germline V lookup: CDR1 MNHNS, CDR2 SASEGT. Losses at the gene ends were 4 bases for V and 8 bases for J; bases not matched to a gene: 4. CDR3 loop: CASSAQGAEPQHF. The CDR3 DNA follows: TGTGCCAGCAGTGCGCAGGGGGCTGAGCCCCAGCATTTT.

This clonotype occurred a few times. Since a much larger clone is just one base distant, this may be a read error. A read error is likely, as this CDR3 ends without the conserved phenylalanine or tryptophan. The rearrangement joins TRBV12-3 or TRBV12-4 to TRBJ1-1; D is ambiguous. This CDR3 is 12 amino acids long. V was cut by 5 bases and J by 8 bases, with 12 bases left in between. This CDR3 reads CASSPLGGEAFL. The CDR3, as DNA: TGTGCCAGCAGTCCCCTCGGTGGCGAAGCTTTCTTA.

This clonotype was detected many times. The chain carries TRBV6-5 and TRBJ2-3; TRBD2 aligns across 11 bases. V dropped 6 bases and J dropped 3; count of bases not matched to a gene: 5. Germline CDR1 and CDR2: MNHEY and SVGAGI. The CDR3 is 15 residues long. The CDR3 region has the DNA TGTGCCAGCAGCTTAGCGGGAGGGAGGACAGATACGCAGTATTTT. Protein sequence: CASSLAGGRTDTQYF.

The chain recombines TRBV11-2 with TRBJ1-4; D is unclear. Germline lookup yields CDR1 SGHAT and CDR2 FQNNGV. V was shortened by 5 bases and J by 5 bases, with 18 bases between the two germline ends. This CDR3 is built from 16 residues. The CDR3 bases are TGTGCCAGCAGCGAGACTCCAGGAGTAACAAATGAAAAACTGTTTTTT. Amino acid sequence: CASSETPGVTNEKLFF.

The sample holds many counts of this clonotype. V and J are TRBV4-1 and TRBJ2-2; D gene ambiguous. The CDR3 covers 14 residues. The germline CDR1 and CDR2 sequences are MGHRA and YSYEKL. Trimming shortened V by 2 bases and J by 1 base, and 5 bases separated the two germline ends. CDR3 in amino acids: CASSQWVNTGELFF. CDR3 coding DNA: TGCGCCAGCAGCCAATGGGTGAACACCGGGGAGCTGTTTTTT.

A remark on this clonotype: This may come from a read error, since a much larger clone is one base off. The J gene is TRBJ2-7, the V gene TRBV6-1; 7 nucleotides line up with TRBD1. Germline assignment: CDR1 MNHNS and CDR2 SASEGT. This CDR3 has 13 residues. CDR3 amino acids: CVSSPTGIYEQYF. The CDR3 DNA is TGTGTCAGCAGCCCGACAGGGATCTACGAGCAGTACTTC.

This clonotype was observed a handful of times. The chain employs TRBV25-1 and TRBJ2-1, with 8 bases that match TRBD1. The CDR3 is 16 amino acids. The germline gives CDR1 MGHDK, CDR2 SYGVNS. V dropped 0 bases and J dropped 12; count of bases not matched to a gene: 13. Here the CDR3 reads CASSEYLEQGEIGQFF. Here the CDR3 DNA reads TGTGCCAGCAGTGAATATCTTGAACAGGGGGAGATCGGGCAGTTCTTC.

This clonotype was observed many times. V and J are TRBV28 and TRBJ1-1; 7 nucleotides match TRBD1. Germline-derived CDR1 and CDR2 are MDHEN and SYDVKM. The CDR3 has 18 amino acids. V dropped 6 bases and J dropped 0; count of bases not matched to a gene: 16. CDR3 sequence reads: CASRYPLNDRDLNTEAFF. For the CDR3, the DNA is TGTGCCAGCAGATACCCTCTAAATGACAGGGACCTGAACACTGAAGCTTTCTTT.

In its sample, this clonotype was seen many times. The junction and the germline gene differ at one end; a read error may be behind it. This chain's CDR3 is CASNLVAGGRSLYEQYF. CDR3 nucleotides: TGCGCCAGCAACTTGGTGGCAGGGGGGCGTTCCCTCTACGAGCAGTACTTC. The chain joins TRBV5-1 to TRBJ2-7, with TRBD1 as a possible D gene (7 bases). Germline V gives CDR1 SGHRS, CDR2 YFSETQ. The CDR3 totals 17 residues.

About this clonotype: One base away lies a much larger clone, so this may be a sequencing read error. This chain uses TRBV12-3 or TRBV12-4 with TRBJ2-3; TRBD1 agrees at 11 bases. This CDR3 has 16 residues. This CDR3 is CASSLDRGRGTDMQYF. The DNA for the CDR3 is TGTGCCAGCAGTTTGGACAGGGGGCGAGGCACAGATATGCAGTATTTT.

This clonotype was picked up a small number of times. A much larger clone differs by one base, so this may be a read error. The chain combines TRBV6-6 with TRBJ2-1; D ambiguous. Germline CDR1 MNHNY, CDR2 SVGAGI (reference sequence). This CDR3 spans 15 amino acids. The V end lost 0 bases, the J end lost 5 bases, and 11 bases lay between the germline ends. CDR3 sequence reads: CASSYSEMGNNEQFF. The CDR3 DNA sequence: TGTGCCAGCAGTTACTCGGAGATGGGAAACAATGAGCAGTTCTTC.

On this clonotype: This may arise from a read error, as a much more abundant clone is one base away. V gene TRBV11-2 combines with J gene TRBJ2-7; TRBD2 agrees at 8 bases. The CDR3 is 16 residues long. Germline CDR1 reads SGHAT; CDR2 reads FQNNGV. As DNA, the CDR3 is TGTGCCAACAGCTTCCTGGGAGCGGGGGCTTCCTACGAGCAGTACTTC. This encodes CANSFLGAGASYEQYF. Complete variable domain (other parts from reference TRBV11-2 and TRBJ2-7): EAGVAQSPRYKIIEKRQSVAFWCNPISGHATLYWYQQILGQGPKLLIQFQNNGVVDDSQLPKDRFSAERLKGVDSTLKIQPAKLEDSAVYLCANSFLGAGASYEQYFGPGTRLTVT.

The chain uses TRBV11-2 and TRBJ2-7; TRBD1 matches 9 bases. Germline assignment: CDR1 SGHAT and CDR2 FQNNGV. Losses at the gene ends were 5 bases for V and 9 bases for J; bases not matched to a gene: 5. CDR3 length: 12 amino acids. The CDR3 nucleotides read TGTGCCAGCAGCCCTGGACAGGGGTGGCAGTACTTC. Amino acid sequence: CASSPGQGWQYF.

The rearrangement uses TRBV11-2 and TRBJ2-3; D is unclear. The last part of the DNA fits TRBJ1-5 better; the J call may be wrong. CDR3 length: 14 amino acids. Germline V lookup: CDR1 SGHAT, CDR2 FQNNGV. The CDR3 DNA sequence: TGTGCCAGCAGTTTAATCCGGGGAGTAGCGTCGCAGCATTTT. Its translation is CASSLIRGVASQHF.

On this clonotype: This may be a read error: a much more frequent sequence differs by one nucleotide. Written as DNA, the CDR3 is TGTGTCAGCAGTTACTCGGGGTACCAAGAGACCCAGTACTTC. Translation gives CVSSYSGYQETQYF. The chain has TRBV6-5 and TRBJ2-5; tentative D call: TRBD2 (5 bases). CDR3 length: 14 residues. Germline V gives CDR1 MNHEY, CDR2 SVGAGI.

About this clonotype: The conserved final phenylalanine or tryptophan is absent from the CDR3, which likely points to a read error. The genes are TRBV11-1 and TRBJ2-7; TRBD2 aligns across 9 bases. CDR3 length: 15 amino acids. V shed 5 bases and J 2 bases; nucleotides not matched to a gene: 7. CDR1 is SGHAT, CDR2 FQDESV, per germline (reference sequence). CDR3 nucleotides: TGTGCCAGCAGCATAGAGATAGCGGGGGCCTACGAGCAGTACATC. Amino acid sequence: CASSIEIAGAYEQYI.

The chain has TRBV4-1 and TRBJ2-3; 7 bases map to TRBD2. The CDR3 has 13 residues. V shed 10 bases, J shed 3 bases, and the junction held 7 bases outside the gene matches. The germline V gene encodes CDR1 MGHRA and CDR2 YSYEKL. The CDR3 here is CANRLAGTDTQYF. The CDR3 coding sequence is TGCGCCAATAGACTAGCAGGTACAGATACGCAGTATTTT.

In regard to this clonotype: A much more abundant neighbour one base away suggests this may be a read error. In DNA, the CDR3 is TGTGCCAGCAGCACTCCGACTAGCGGAGGGTGCGAGCAGTACTTC. Protein: CASSTPTSGGCEQYF. The chain carries TRBV6-2 or TRBV6-3 and TRBJ2-7; 9 positions match TRBD2. Germline CDR1 and CDR2: MNHEY and SVGEGT. This CDR3 spans 15 amino acids. V trimming: 6 bases; J trimming: 6 bases; junction bases outside the gene matches: 12.